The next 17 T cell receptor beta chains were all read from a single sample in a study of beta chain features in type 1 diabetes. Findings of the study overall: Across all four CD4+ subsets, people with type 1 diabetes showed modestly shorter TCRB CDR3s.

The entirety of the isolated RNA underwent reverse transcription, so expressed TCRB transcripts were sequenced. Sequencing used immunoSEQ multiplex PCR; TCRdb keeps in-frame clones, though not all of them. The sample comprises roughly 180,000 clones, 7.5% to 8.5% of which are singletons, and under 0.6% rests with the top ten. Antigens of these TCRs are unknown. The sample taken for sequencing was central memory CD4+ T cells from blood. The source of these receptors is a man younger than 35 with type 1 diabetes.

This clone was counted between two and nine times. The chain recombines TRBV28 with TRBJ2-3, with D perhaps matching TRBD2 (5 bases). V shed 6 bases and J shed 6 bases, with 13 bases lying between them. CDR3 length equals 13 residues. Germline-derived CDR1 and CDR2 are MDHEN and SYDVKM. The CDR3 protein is CASRQLVADTQYF. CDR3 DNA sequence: TGTGCCAGCAGACAACTAGTTGCGGATACGCAGTATTTT.

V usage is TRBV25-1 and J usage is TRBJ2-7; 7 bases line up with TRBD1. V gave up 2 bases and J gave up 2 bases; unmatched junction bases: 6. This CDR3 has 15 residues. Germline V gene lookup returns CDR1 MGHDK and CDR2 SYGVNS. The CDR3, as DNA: TGTGCCAGCAGTGAAGGGGGACAGCCGCCCTACGAGCAGTACTTC. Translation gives CASSEGGQPPYEQYF.

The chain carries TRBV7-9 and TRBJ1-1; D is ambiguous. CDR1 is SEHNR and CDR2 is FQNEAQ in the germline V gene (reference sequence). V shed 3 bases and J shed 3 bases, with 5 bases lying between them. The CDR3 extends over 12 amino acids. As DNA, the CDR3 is TGTGCCAGCAGCTTTTCGGACACTGAAGCTTTCTTT. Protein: CASSFSDTEAFF.

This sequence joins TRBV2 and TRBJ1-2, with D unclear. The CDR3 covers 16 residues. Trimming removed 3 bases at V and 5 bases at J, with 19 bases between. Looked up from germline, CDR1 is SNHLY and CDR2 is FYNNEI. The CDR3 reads CASSDNSLRLGYGYTF. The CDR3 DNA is TGTGCCAGCAGTGATAATAGCCTCCGGCTCGGATATGGCTACACCTTC.

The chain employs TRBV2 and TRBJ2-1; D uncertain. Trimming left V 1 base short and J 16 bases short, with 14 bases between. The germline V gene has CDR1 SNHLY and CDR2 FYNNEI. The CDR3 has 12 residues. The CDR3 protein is CASSEEALGRFF. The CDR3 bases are TGTGCCAGCAGTGAAGAGGCCCTAGGCCGATTCTTC.

In nucleotides, the CDR3 is TGTGCCACCAGCAGTGCCCTAGGGGCCTACAATGAGCAGTTCTTC. It translates to CATSSALGAYNEQFF. V gene TRBV15 combines with J gene TRBJ2-1; tentatively, D is TRBD1 (5 bases). Trimming stripped 3 bases from V and 2 bases from J, with 11 bases between. The CDR3 length is 15 residues. The germline V gene encodes CDR1 LNHNV and CDR2 YYDKDF (reference sequence).

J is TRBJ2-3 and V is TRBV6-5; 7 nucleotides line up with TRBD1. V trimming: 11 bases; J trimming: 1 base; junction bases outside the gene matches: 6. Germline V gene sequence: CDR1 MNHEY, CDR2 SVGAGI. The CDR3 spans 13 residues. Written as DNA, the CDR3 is TGTGCCTGCCACAGGGGAGGCACAGATACGCAGTATTTT. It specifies CACHRGGTDTQYF.

This CDR3 is CASSLGGVSYNEQFF. The CDR3, as DNA: TGTGCCAGCAGTTTAGGGGGGGTCTCCTACAATGAGCAGTTCTTC. The chain is built from TRBV28 and TRBJ2-1; TRBD2 agrees at 7 bases. The junction had 1 base not matched to a gene; V was cut back by 2 bases and J by 0 bases. The CDR3 has 15 amino acids. Germline CDR1 is MDHEN and CDR2 is SYDVKM.

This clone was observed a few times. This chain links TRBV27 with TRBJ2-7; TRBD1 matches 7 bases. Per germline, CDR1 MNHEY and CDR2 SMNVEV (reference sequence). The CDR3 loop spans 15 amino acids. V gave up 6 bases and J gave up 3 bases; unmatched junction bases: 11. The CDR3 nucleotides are TGTGCCAGCAGGCCGGAGACAGGGCGGAACTACGAGCAGTACTTC. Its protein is CASRPETGRNYEQYF.

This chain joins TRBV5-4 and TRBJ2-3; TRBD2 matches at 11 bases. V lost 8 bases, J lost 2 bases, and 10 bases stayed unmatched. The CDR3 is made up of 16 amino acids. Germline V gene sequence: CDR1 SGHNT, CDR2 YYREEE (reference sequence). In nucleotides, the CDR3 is TGTGCCAGTTCTACCGGGACTAGCGGACTCACAGATACGCAGTATTTT. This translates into CASSTGTSGLTDTQYF.

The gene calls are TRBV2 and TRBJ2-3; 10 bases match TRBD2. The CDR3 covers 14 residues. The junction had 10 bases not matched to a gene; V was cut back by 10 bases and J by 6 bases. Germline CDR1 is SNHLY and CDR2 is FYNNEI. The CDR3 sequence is CATDLAGVSDTQYF. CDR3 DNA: TGTGCCACCGACCTAGCGGGGGTATCGGATACGCAGTATTTT.

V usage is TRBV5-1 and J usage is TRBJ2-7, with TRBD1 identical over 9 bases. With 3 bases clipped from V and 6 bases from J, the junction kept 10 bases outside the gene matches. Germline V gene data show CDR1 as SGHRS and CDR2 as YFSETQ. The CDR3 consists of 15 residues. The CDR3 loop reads CASSSRTGEFAEQYF. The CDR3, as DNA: TGCGCCAGCAGCTCTCGGACAGGGGAATTCGCCGAGCAGTACTTC.

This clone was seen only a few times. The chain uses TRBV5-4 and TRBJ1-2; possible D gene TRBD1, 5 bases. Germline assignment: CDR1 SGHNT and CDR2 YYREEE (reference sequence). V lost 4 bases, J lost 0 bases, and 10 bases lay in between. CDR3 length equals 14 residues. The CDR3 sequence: CASSGQGANYGYTF. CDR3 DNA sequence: TGTGCCAGCAGCGGACAAGGGGCTAACTATGGCTACACCTTC.

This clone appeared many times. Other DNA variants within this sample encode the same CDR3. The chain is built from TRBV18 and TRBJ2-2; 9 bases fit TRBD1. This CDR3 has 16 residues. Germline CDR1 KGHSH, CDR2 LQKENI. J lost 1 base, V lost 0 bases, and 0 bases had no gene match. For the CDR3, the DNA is TGTGCCAGCTCACCACCGGGACAGGGGAACACCGGGGAGCTGTTTTTT. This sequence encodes CASSPPGQGNTGELFF. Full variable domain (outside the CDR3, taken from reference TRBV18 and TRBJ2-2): NAGVMQNPRHLVRRRGQEARLRCSPMKGHSHVYWYRQLPEEGLKFMVYLQKENIIDESGMPKERFSAEFPKEGPSILRIQQVVRGDSAAYFCASSPPGQGNTGELFFGEGSRLTVL.

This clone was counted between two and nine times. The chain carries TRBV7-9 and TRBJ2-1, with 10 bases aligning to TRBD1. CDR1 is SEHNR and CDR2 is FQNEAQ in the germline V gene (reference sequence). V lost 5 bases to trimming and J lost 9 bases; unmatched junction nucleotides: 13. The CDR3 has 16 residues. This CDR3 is CASSPDLGQGRGEQFF. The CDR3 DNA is TGTGCCAGCAGCCCGGACCTGGGACAGGGGAGAGGTGAGCAGTTCTTC.

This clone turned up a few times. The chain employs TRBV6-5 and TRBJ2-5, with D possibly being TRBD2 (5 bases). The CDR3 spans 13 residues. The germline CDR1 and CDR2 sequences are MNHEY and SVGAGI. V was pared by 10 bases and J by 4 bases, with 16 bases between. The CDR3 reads CATHRARGETQYF. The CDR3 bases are TGTGCCACCCACCGGGCCCGGGGAGAGACCCAGTACTTC.

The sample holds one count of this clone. CDR3 coding DNA: TGTGCCATCAGTGAGTCTTACAGTACAAGCACAGATACGCAGTATTTT. Translated, it gives CAISESYSTSTDTQYF. The rearrangement joins TRBV10-3 to TRBJ2-3; D is uncertain. Trimming left V 0 bases short and J 0 bases short, with 10 bases between. The CDR3 totals 16 residues. Per germline, CDR1 ENHRY and CDR2 SYGVKD.